The 28 T cell receptor beta chains presented below share a single source sample, sequenced in a study of kidney transplant recipient with SARS-CoV-2 infection. From the reads, TCRdb called clonotypes with MiXCR, one entry per CDR3 protein. The sample includes some 220,000 distinct CDR3 sequences, under 35% of them seen just once. The sequencing here drew on a blood sample, taken at baseline and between days 110 and 120 from a kidney transplant recipient. The receptors originated from a young adult male patient who had COVID-19 and was a kidney transplant recipient. Some T cells may have come from the graft donor.

Concerning this clonotype itself: A read error may produce the germline difference seen at one junction end. The chain carries TRBV2 and TRBJ1-5; the D is unclear. CDR1 and CDR2 (germline): SNHLY, FYNNEI. The CDR3 totals 15 residues. Written as DNA, the CDR3 is TGCGCCGGCAGTGATCCCAGGACGCTTGGTCAGCCCCAGCATTTT. Translated, it gives CAGSDPRTLGQPQHF.

This chain joins TRBV7-2 and TRBJ2-1, with a weak D call TRBD2 (5 bases). Trimming left V 3 bases short and J 12 bases short, with 9 bases between. The germline V gene encodes CDR1 SGHTA and CDR2 FQGNSA. The CDR3 runs 11 residues. DNA of the CDR3: TGTGCCAGCAGCTTCCAACGGGGGCAGTTCTTC. The encoded protein is CASSFQRGQFF. Full variable domain (remainder filled in from reference TRBV7-2 and TRBJ2-1): GAGVSQSPSNKVTEKGKDVELRCDPISGHTALYWYRQSLGQGLEFLIYFQGNSAPDKSGLPSDRFSAERTGGSVSTLTIQRTQQEDSAVYLCASSFQRGQFFGPGTRLTVL.

Points on this clonotype: A much larger clone differs by one base, so this may be a read error. The genes are TRBV20-1 and TRBJ2-7; possible D gene TRBD2, 5 bases. Germline V lookup: CDR1 DFQATT, CDR2 SNEGSKA (reference sequence). The CDR3 has 13 amino acids. Here the CDR3 reads CSTRDQGPDEQYF. Here the CDR3 DNA reads TGCAGTACTAGAGATCAAGGCCCCGACGAGCAGTACTTC.

Comment on this clonotype: One junction end does not reproduce the germline sequence, and a read error may be involved. The V and J genes are TRBV20-1 and TRBJ2-3; D may correspond to TRBD1 or TRBD2 (5 bases each). In germline, CDR1 is DFQATT, CDR2 SNEGSKA (reference sequence). This CDR3 is 17 amino acids long. The CDR3 nucleotides read TGCAGTACTAGAGACTCTCGACAGAATCGGTGGAACGCTACGCAGTATTTT. Protein product: CSTRDSRQNRWNATQYF.

This clonotype was found a few times. The V gene is TRBV19, the J gene TRBJ1-1, with D perhaps matching TRBD1 (6 bases). V was shortened by 6 bases and J by 1 base, with 9 bases between the two germline ends. Per the germline V gene, CDR1 is LNHDA and CDR2 is SQIVND (reference sequence). This CDR3 region has 13 residues. The CDR3 sequence is CASSRTENTEAFF. For the CDR3, the DNA is TGTGCCAGTAGCAGGACAGAGAACACTGAAGCTTTCTTT.

DNA of the CDR3: TGCAGTGCTAGAGATCACTTTGGAGCCTTAGACCACGAGAGCTATGGCTACACCTTC. Translating it yields CSARDHFGALDHESYGYTF. The rearrangement joins TRBV20-1 to TRBJ1-2; D is undetermined. CDR1 and CDR2 from the germline V gene are DFQATT and SNEGSKA (reference sequence). The CDR3 contains 19 residues. Between the trimmed V and J ends, which lost 0 bases and 4 bases, there was a span of 27 bases.

For this clonotype: This may arise from a read error, as a much more abundant clone is one base away. The final CDR3 position lacks the conserved phenylalanine or tryptophan, pointing to a likely read error. The genes are TRBV10-3 and TRBJ1-2, with TRBD1 as a possible D gene (5 bases). The CDR3 runs 15 residues. The V end was cut by 3 bases, the J end by 1 base, with 12 bases between. Germline CDR1 reads ENHRY; CDR2 reads SYGVKD. The CDR3 region is CAISEEQTDNYGYTL. DNA for the CDR3: TGTGCCATCAGTGAAGAACAGACAGATAACTATGGCTACACCCTC.

As regards this clonotype: Just one base apart from a much larger clone, this may be a read error. The chain joins TRBV6-6 to TRBJ1-1; D perhaps matches TRBD1 (6 bases). Germline assignment: CDR1 MNHNY and CDR2 SVGAGI (reference sequence). The CDR3 has 16 residues. The V gene lost 5 bases and the J gene lost 3 bases, with 19 bases spanning the gap. Here the CDR3 reads CASSPGTPELDTEAFF. DNA for the CDR3: TGTGCCAGCAGTCCCGGGACACCAGAATTGGACACTGAAGCTTTCTTT.

This clonotype was recorded many times. This sequence joins TRBV20-1 and TRBJ1-5, with 8 bases lining up with TRBD1. The junction had 7 bases not matched to a gene; V was cut back by 2 bases and J by 4 bases. This CDR3 region has 15 residues. Germline V gene sequence: CDR1 DFQATT, CDR2 SNEGSKA (reference sequence). In DNA, the CDR3 is TGCAGTGCTAGACCCGGGACAGGACAAAATCAGCCCCAGCATTTT. The encoded protein is CSARPGTGQNQPQHF.

This clonotype appeared many times. CDR3 sequence reads: CATSRDGGGDEQYF. DNA of the CDR3: TGTGCCACCAGCAGAGATGGTGGAGGGGACGAGCAGTACTTC. The chain has TRBV15 and TRBJ2-7, with D possibly being TRBD2 (6 bases). The length of the CDR3 is 14 residues. Germline lookup yields CDR1 LNHNV and CDR2 YYDKDF (reference sequence). V lost 0 bases to trimming and J lost 5 bases, with 11 bases between them.

CDR3 sequence reads: CASSYSEGEQYF. CDR3 in DNA: TGTGCCAGCAGTTACTCTGAGGGCGAGCAGTACTTC. The V gene is TRBV2, the J gene TRBJ2-7; tentative D call: TRBD2 (5 bases). Trimming stripped 5 bases from V and 6 bases from J, with 11 bases between. The CDR3 runs to 12 residues. CDR1 and CDR2 from the germline V gene are SNHLY and FYNNEI.

This clonotype was seen at least ten times. V usage is TRBV11-3 and J usage is TRBJ1-2; no reliable D call. Germline V gene sequence: CDR1 SGHNT, CDR2 YENEEA. There are 17 residues in the CDR3. V gave up 4 bases and J gave up 4 bases, with 22 bases separating them. CDR3 in amino acids: CASSWCCDLGKTYGYTF. In DNA form, the CDR3 reads TGTGCCAGCAGCTGGTGTTGCGATCTCGGAAAGACCTATGGCTACACCTTC.

The chain couples TRBV6-5 to TRBJ2-7; D may be TRBD2 (6 bases). The length of the CDR3 is 15 residues. Germline V lookup: CDR1 MNHEY, CDR2 SVGAGI. Trimming shortened V by 6 bases and J by 5 bases, and 20 bases separated the two germline ends. CDR3 coding DNA: TGTGCCAGCAGCGCAGCCGGGAGCGTTCCCGACGAGCAGTACTTC. Translated: CASSAAGSVPDEQYF.

This clonotype was found many times. The chain recombines TRBV12-5 with TRBJ1-5; 8 nucleotides align to TRBD1. The junction had 8 bases not matched to a gene; V was cut back by 6 bases and J by 1 base. This CDR3 is built from 16 residues. Germline V gene lookup returns CDR1 LGHNT and CDR2 FRNRAP. The CDR3 nucleotides are TGTGCTAGTGGAAAGACCGGACAGGGCAGCAATCAGCCCCAGCATTTT. Protein sequence: CASGKTGQGSNQPQHF. The whole variable domain, remainder taken from reference TRBV12-5 and TRBJ1-5, is DARVTQTPRHKVTEMGQEVTMRCQPILGHNTVFWYRQTMMQGLELLAYFRNRAPLDDSGMPKDRFSAEMPDATLATLKIQPSEPRDSAVYFCASGKTGQGSNQPQHFGDGTRLSIL.

Of note for this clonotype: A much larger clone sits a single nucleotide away, making a read error possible. The gene calls are TRBV10-2 and TRBJ1-2; D possibly corresponds to TRBD1 (5 bases). This CDR3 contains 16 residues. CDR1 is WSHSY and CDR2 is SAAADI in the germline V gene. The CDR3 here is CASSDYPGRKNYGCTF. The CDR3 region has the DNA TGCGCCAGCAGTGACTATCCGGGACGGAAGAACTATGGCTGCACCTTC.

This clonotype was observed many times. Here the CDR3 DNA reads TGTGCCAGCAGCCGTTATGGGGGCGTAGTTGAGCAGTTCTTC. Translating it yields CASSRYGGVVEQFF. The chain combines TRBV5-6 with TRBJ2-1; D perhaps matches TRBD1 (6 bases). This CDR3 has 14 residues. V was pared by 4 bases and J by 9 bases, with 17 bases between. The germline CDR1 and CDR2 sequences are SGHDT and YYEEEE.

Only a few counts were recorded for this clonotype. The rearrangement uses TRBV30 and TRBJ1-2; no clear D gene. The germline V and J ends were trimmed by 5 bases and 4 bases, with 23 bases remaining between them. The CDR3 extends over 16 amino acids. The germline CDR1 and CDR2 sequences are GTSNPN and SVGIG (reference sequence). CDR3 DNA sequence: TGTGCCTGGTTTGACACGCGTTATAGAAAGACCTATGGCTACACCTTC. Amino acid sequence: CAWFDTRYRKTYGYTF.

This clonotype was observed at least ten times. This rearrangement joins TRBV19 to TRBJ1-5; 8 bases fit TRBD1. V was clipped by 4 bases and J by 0 bases; unmatched bases: 2. The CDR3 runs 15 residues. Germline V gives CDR1 LNHDA, CDR2 SQIVND (reference sequence). The CDR3 here is CASSRTGPSNQPQHF. CDR3 bases: TGTGCCAGTAGTAGGACAGGGCCTAGCAATCAGCCCCAGCATTTT.

This clonotype came up many times. In DNA, the CDR3 is TGTGCAAGTCGCTGGCGAAGGACTCCACGAAAGACCTATGGCTACACCTTC. Amino acids: CASRWRRTPRKTYGYTF. V and J are TRBV12-2 and TRBJ1-2. TRBV12-2 corresponds to a pseudogene. There are 17 residues in the CDR3.

This clonotype was seen more than once but under ten times. V usage is TRBV9 and J usage is TRBJ2-1, with TRBD2 as a possible D gene (6 bases). V was pared by 1 base and J by 2 bases, with 16 bases between. The CDR3 covers 17 residues. Germline CDR1 reads SGDLS; CDR2 reads YYNGEE. The CDR3 reads CASSVSGPTSTYNEQFF. In nucleotides, the CDR3 is TGTGCCAGCAGCGTAAGTGGGCCAACTAGCACCTACAATGAGCAGTTCTTC.

The rearrangement uses TRBV4-2 and TRBJ1-2, with D unclear. The CDR3 has 17 amino acids. Per germline, CDR1 LGHNA and CDR2 YNFKEQ. Trimming removed 5 bases at V and 4 bases at J, with 23 bases between. The CDR3 DNA follows: TGTGCCAGCAGCAAACAGTTCAAAGGTTGGAAGACCTATGGCTACACCTTC. Residues: CASSKQFKGWKTYGYTF.

Worth noting for this clonotype: A much larger clone differs from this one at a single base, so this may be a read error. The chain joins TRBV5-3 to TRBJ1-2; D not certain. TRBV5-3 is an ORF, with its function uncertain. V was trimmed by 6 bases and J by 4 bases, leaving 22 bases between them. CDR3 size: 16 residues. Here the CDR3 DNA reads TGTGCCAGAATGAAGGGAGTGGTGAGAAAGACCTATGGCTACACCTTC. This gives the protein CARMKGVVRKTYGYTF.

This clonotype occurred many times. The chain combines TRBV5-1 with TRBJ2-2; the D is unclear. The ends were cut back, 1 base at V and 0 bases at J, with 7 bases in the middle. CDR1 and CDR2 from the germline V gene are SGHRS and YFSETQ. CDR3 length: 15 residues. CDR3 coding DNA: TGCGCCAGCAGCTTGTGGAGCTCGAACACCGGGGAGCTGTTTTTT. Its protein product is CASSLWSSNTGELFF. Variable domain in full (rest from reference TRBV5-1 and TRBJ2-2): KAGVTQTPRYLIKTRGQQVTLSCSPISGHRSVSWYQQTPGQGLQFLFEYFSETQRNKGNFPGRFSGRQFSNSRSEMNVSTLELGDSALYLCASSLWSSNTGELFFGEGSRLTVL.

The CDR3 DNA sequence: TGTGCCAGCAGTGAGGGAAACAATGAGCAGTTCTTC. Amino acids: CASSEGNNEQFF. This chain connects TRBV6-4 to TRBJ2-1; D not resolved. CDR1 and CDR2 (germline): MRHNA, SNTAGT. The CDR3 is 12 residues long. The V and J ends lost 3 bases and 5 bases respectively, with 5 bases between them.

This chain connects TRBV10-1 to TRBJ1-2; D uncertain. The germline gives CDR1 WNHNN, CDR2 SYGVQD (reference sequence). The length of the CDR3 is 17 residues. Trimming cost V 5 bases and J 4 bases, with 23 bases left between them. CDR3 loop: CASSHKERSRKTYGYTF. Here the CDR3 DNA reads TGCGCCAGCAGTCATAAAGAAAGATCGCGAAAGACCTATGGCTACACCTTC.

Regarding this clonotype: This may arise from a read error, as a much more abundant clone is one base away. This chain links TRBV7-4 with TRBJ1-2; D is uncertain. This CDR3 is built from 17 residues. CDR1 is SGHVT, CDR2 SQSDAQ, per germline. Trimming shortened V by 8 bases and J by 4 bases, and 26 bases separated the two germline ends. CDR3 residues: CASGRPHSARKTYGYTF. Written as DNA, the CDR3 is TGTGCCAGCGGCCGTCCTCATTCAGCTCGAAAGACCTATGGCTACACCTTC.

Note on this clonotype: A single base separates this from a much larger clone, so it may be a read error. This chain uses TRBV11-2 with TRBJ1-2; D not certain. Trimming shortened V by 5 bases and J by 6 bases, and 25 bases separated the two germline ends. The CDR3 length is 17 residues. CDR1 is SGHAT and CDR2 is FQNNGV in the germline V gene. In DNA form, the CDR3 reads TGTGCCAGCAGCACTCCGCAAACAAGCAGAAAGACCCATGGCTACACCTTC. It encodes CASSTPQTSRKTHGYTF.

This clonotype has ten or more counts. The chain employs TRBV3-1 and TRBJ2-7; no clear D. The end of the DNA aligns better with TRBJ2-5, so the J call may be wrong. The CDR3 loop spans 17 amino acids. Per the germline V gene, CDR1 is LGHDT and CDR2 is YNNKEL (reference sequence). CDR3 in amino acids: CASSPVVPISFSETQYF. The CDR3 DNA sequence: TGTGCCAGCAGCCCAGTCGTTCCCATTTCTTTCTCTGAGACCCAGTACTTC.